One and the same sample provided the 21 T cell receptor beta chains below, sequenced in a study of blood T cell repertoires in COVID-19. Sequencing used immunoSEQ multiplex PCR; TCRdb keeps in-frame clones, though not all of them. Among roughly 74,000 clones listed, just under 85% were seen once. The sequenced sample consisted of peripheral blood. The receptor set was obtained from a man aged 65 to 85 with acute or convalescent COVID-19.

The CDR3 loop reads CASMSGQGSTEAFF. CDR3 nucleotides: TGTGCCAGCATGTCGGGACAGGGGTCGACTGAAGCTTTCTTT. This chain uses TRBV2 with TRBJ1-1, with 10 bases that match TRBD1. Trimming cost V 7 bases and J 5 bases; bases outside gene matches: 7. Germline CDR1 reads SNHLY; CDR2 reads FYNNEI. The CDR3 runs to 14 residues.

The gene calls are TRBV28 and TRBJ2-1; 7 bases match TRBD2. CDR3 length: 18 amino acids. Germline loops: CDR1 MDHEN, CDR2 SYDVKM. Losses at the gene ends were 7 bases for V and 0 bases for J; bases not matched to a gene: 15. The CDR3 DNA reads as TGTGCCAGCACCCAGACGGATTGGGGGAGGGCCTCCTACAATGAGCAGTTCTTC. It yields the protein CASTQTDWGRASYNEQFF.

The table lists this clone with many counts. V and J are TRBV28 and TRBJ2-6, with D hard to call. CDR1 and CDR2 (germline): MDHEN, SYDVKM. The V gene lost 2 bases and the J gene lost 0 bases, with 5 bases spanning the gap. CDR3 size: 15 residues. The CDR3 here is CASSLLSSGANVLTF. CDR3 bases: TGTGCCAGCAGTTTACTGAGCTCTGGGGCCAACGTCCTGACTTTC.

This rearrangement joins TRBV3-1 (or the pseudogene TRBV3-2) to TRBJ1-2; D possibly corresponds to TRBD1 (5 bases). Germline assignment: CDR1 LGHDT and CDR2 YNNKEL (reference sequence). V was pared by 1 base and J by 5 bases, with 14 bases between. The CDR3 is 15 residues long. CDR3 region: CASSQVRVPRYGYTF. The CDR3 region has the DNA TGTGCCAGCAGCCAAGTCAGGGTACCCCGTTATGGCTACACCTTC.

This rearrangement joins TRBV27 to TRBJ2-3, with D possibly matching TRBD1 (5 bases). The CDR3 has 16 amino acids. Germline V gene data show CDR1 as MNHEY and CDR2 as SMNVEV (reference sequence). V shed 2 bases and J shed 6 bases, with 18 bases lying between them. The CDR3 DNA sequence: TGTGCCAGCAGTTTAAGGGGTGGGGCCATTCTTGATACGCAGTATTTT. It is translated as CASSLRGGAILDTQYF.

The chain carries TRBV27 and TRBJ2-1; TRBD2 agrees at 9 bases. V lost 3 bases and J lost 6; bases outside the gene matches: 9. CDR1 is MNHEY and CDR2 is SMNVEV in the germline V gene (reference sequence). This CDR3 is 16 amino acids long. The chain's CDR3 is CASSFLAGGSGNEQFF. CDR3 DNA: TGTGCCAGCAGTTTTCTGGCGGGAGGGAGTGGCAATGAGCAGTTCTTC.

V is TRBV5-1 and J is TRBJ1-1; D call uncertain. Germline values: CDR1 SGHRS, CDR2 YFSETQ. The ends were cut back, 8 bases at V and 1 base at J, with 12 bases in the middle. CDR3 length: 13 amino acids. The CDR3 here is CASSFAQNTEAFF. The CDR3 DNA reads TGCGCCAGTTCCTTTGCGCAGAACACTGAAGCTTTCTTT.

This clone was seen repeatedly, ten times or more. The chain joins TRBV29-1 to TRBJ2-7; 7 bases line up with TRBD2. The CDR3 loop spans 13 amino acids. Germline assignment: CDR1 SQVTM and CDR2 ANQGSEA. V lost 1 base and J lost 2; bases outside the gene matches: 2. The CDR3 DNA reads as TGCAGCGTTGAAGGAGGGACTACCTACGAGCAGTACTTC. Amino acids: CSVEGGTTYEQYF.

The rearrangement joins TRBV18 to TRBJ1-1, with TRBD1 matching over 9 bases. Germline CDR1 reads KGHSH; CDR2 reads LQKENI. The CDR3 sequence is 16 residues long. Trimming removed 3 bases from V and 5 bases from J; junction bases left unmatched: 10. The CDR3 bases are TGTGCCAGCTCACCGCCCGGGACAGGGCGGGGGACTGAAGCTTTCTTT. It codes for CASSPPGTGRGTEAFF.

The V and J genes are TRBV7-9 and TRBJ1-2, with D uncertain. Germline V gives CDR1 SEHNR, CDR2 FQNEAQ (reference sequence). V dropped 2 bases and J dropped 3 bases, with 7 bases sitting between them. The CDR3 loop spans 13 amino acids. CDR3 sequence: CASSLLEDYGYTF. The CDR3 bases are TGTGCCAGCAGCTTATTGGAGGACTATGGCTACACCTTC.

This CDR3 is CASGPTGRGEQFF. CDR3 nucleotides: TGTGCCAGCGGGCCGACAGGGAGAGGCGAGCAGTTCTTC. This chain links TRBV27 with TRBJ2-1, with 7 bases lining up with TRBD1. The CDR3 covers 13 residues. Germline V gene lookup returns CDR1 MNHEY and CDR2 SMNVEV (reference sequence). J was trimmed by 10 bases and V by 8 bases; bases with no gene match: 11.

V gene TRBV5-4 combines with J gene TRBJ1-2; 10 bases align to TRBD1. The CDR3 runs to 15 residues. With V trimmed by 4 bases and J by 5 bases, 8 bases remained unmatched. From germline, CDR1 is SGHNT and CDR2 YYREEE (reference sequence). CDR3 loop: CASSGPRTGGYGYTF. As DNA, the CDR3 is TGTGCCAGCAGCGGGCCAAGGACAGGGGGTTATGGCTACACCTTC. The variable domain in full, completed from reference TRBV5-4 and TRBJ1-2, reads ETGVTQSPTHLIKTRGQQVTLRCSSQSGHNTVSWYQQALGQGPQFIFQYYREEENGRGNFPPRFSGLQFPNYSSELNVNALELDDSALYLCASSGPRTGGYGYTFGSGTRLTVV.

CDR3 amino acids: CASSQGMSGSGANVLTF. In nucleotides, the CDR3 is TGTGCCAGCAGCCAAGGAATGTCCGGGTCTGGGGCCAACGTCCTGACTTTC. The chain joins TRBV3-1 (or the pseudogene TRBV3-2) to TRBJ2-6; D is unclear. The V gene's germline CDR1 is LGHDT and CDR2 YNNKEL (reference sequence). CDR3 length: 17 residues. V lost 1 base and J lost 1, with 11 bases in between.

V usage is TRBV7-3 and J usage is TRBJ2-1; unclear D gene. The germline gives CDR1 SGHTA, CDR2 FQGTGA. V lost 2 bases and J 0 bases, leaving 17 bases between the germline ends. This CDR3 spans 18 amino acids. The CDR3 region has the DNA TGTGCCAGCAGCTTATCCAGACTGACGATGAGCTCCTACAATGAGCAGTTCTTC. This codes for CASSLSRLTMSSYNEQFF.

DNA for the CDR3: TGTGCCAGCAGCGTAGCCCCTATTCTCGGTCATACGCAGTATTTT. It translates to CASSVAPILGHTQYF. The chain employs TRBV9 and TRBJ2-3; D is ambiguous. The CDR3 is 15 residues long. Trimming took 0 bases from V and 7 from J, leaving 15 bases between them. CDR1 SGDLS and CDR2 YYNGEE come from the germline V gene.

The V and J genes are TRBV15 and TRBJ1-1; tentative D call: TRBD1 (5 bases). The CDR3 runs 13 residues. Per germline, CDR1 LNHNV and CDR2 YYDKDF (reference sequence). V shed 2 bases and J shed 3 bases, with 7 bases lying between them. The CDR3 loop reads CATSRTRDTEAFF. The CDR3 region has the DNA TGTGCCACCAGCAGAACCAGGGACACTGAAGCTTTCTTT.

This chain connects TRBV19 to TRBJ1-5, with a possible D match to TRBD1 (6 bases). The V end was cut by 0 bases, the J end by 9 bases, with 9 bases between. Per germline, CDR1 LNHDA and CDR2 SQIVND (reference sequence). This CDR3 region has 13 residues. CDR3 region: CASSIEGQMPQHF. In nucleotides, the CDR3 is TGTGCCAGTAGTATAGAAGGACAGATGCCCCAGCATTTT.

The chain is built from TRBV5-4 and TRBJ1-2; 8 bases match TRBD1. V shed 4 bases, J shed 8 bases, and the junction held 13 bases outside the gene matches. The CDR3 has 15 residues. Germline loops: CDR1 SGHNT, CDR2 YYREEE (reference sequence). The CDR3 region has the DNA TGTGCCAGCAGCCTACCTATCCAGGGGGCAGGGGGCTACACCTTC. The encoded protein is CASSLPIQGAGGYTF.

The chain carries TRBV27 and TRBJ1-1; possibly TRBD1 for D (5 bases). Germline V gene lookup returns CDR1 MNHEY and CDR2 SMNVEV (reference sequence). The CDR3 runs to 13 residues. Trimming took off 0 bases at V and 6 bases at J, with 8 bases between the two ends. The CDR3 region has the DNA TGTGCCAGCAGTTTATCAGGGGCCCCTGAAGCTTTCTTT. Its translation is CASSLSGAPEAFF.

Points on this clone: One end of the junction fails to match germline, which may point to a read error. The chain has TRBV27 and TRBJ2-3; 8 bases agree with TRBD1. Germline V gene sequence: CDR1 MNHEY, CDR2 SMNVEV (reference sequence). The CDR3 totals 13 residues. The CDR3 here is CASKGQGTGTQYF. CDR3 nucleotides: TGTGCCAGCAAGGGGCAGGGGACAGGTACGCAGTATTTT.

This chain uses TRBV3-1 (or the pseudogene TRBV3-2) with TRBJ1-5; 9 bases fit TRBD1. V lost 4 bases and J lost 4; bases outside the gene matches: 5. This CDR3 has 15 residues. Germline V gene sequence: CDR1 LGHDT, CDR2 YNNKEL (reference sequence). In DNA, the CDR3 is TGTGCCAGCAGCCTGACCGGGACAGGGAATCAGCCCCAGCATTTT. Its protein product is CASSLTGTGNQPQHF.